A single sample gave rise to the 9 T cell receptor beta chains below, sequenced in a study of CD8+ T cells in alopecia areata. cDNA prepared by RNA extraction and subsequent reverse transcription served as the template for sequencing. Profiled with immunoSEQ multiplex PCR; TCRdb holds only in-frame clones, not every one. The data contain about 110,000 clones, 55% to 70% of them seen just once; the ten biggest clones take up 20% to 30%. The source material was NKG2D-low CD8+ T cells sorted from blood. The receptors come from a human donor with alopecia areata.

The CDR3 DNA is TGTGCCAGCAATAGCGGGACCTCCTACAATGAGCAGTTCTTC. It specifies CASNSGTSYNEQFF. This sequence joins TRBV19 and TRBJ2-1; 8 bases line up with TRBD2. The CDR3 is made up of 14 amino acids. V gave up 9 bases and J gave up 0 bases; unmatched junction bases: 4. Looked up from germline, CDR1 is LNHDA and CDR2 is SQIVND (reference sequence).

V gene TRBV19 combines with J gene TRBJ2-7; 9 nucleotides align to TRBD1. Germline CDR1 and CDR2: LNHDA and SQIVND (reference sequence). CDR3 length: 16 amino acids. The junction had 14 bases not matched to a gene; V was cut back by 5 bases and J by 6 bases. CDR3 DNA sequence: TGTGCCAGTAGTGCCCGATGCTTCGGGACAGGGTGCGAGCAGTACTTC. It encodes CASSARCFGTGCEQYF.

There are a few counts of this clone. This chain joins TRBV6-1 and TRBJ2-5; TRBD1 aligns across 8 bases. This CDR3 has 16 amino acids. V lost 1 base, J lost 5 bases, and 9 bases stayed unmatched. Looked up from germline, CDR1 is MNHNS and CDR2 is SASEGT. Here the CDR3 reads CASSEGRDRPLETQYF. CDR3 DNA: TGTGCCAGCAGTGAAGGCCGGGACAGGCCATTGGAGACCCAGTACTTC.

The chain is built from TRBV6-6 and TRBJ1-5; D remains unclear. Germline-derived CDR1 and CDR2 are MNHNY and SVGAGI (reference sequence). V was cut by 4 bases and J by 3 bases, with 10 bases left in between. The CDR3 has 14 residues. CDR3 DNA: TGTGCCAGCAGTTTGCAGTGGAACAATCAGCCCCAGCATTTT. It specifies CASSLQWNNQPQHF.

V gene TRBV29-1 combines with J gene TRBJ2-1, with TRBD2 matching over 9 bases. The germline V gene encodes CDR1 SQVTM and CDR2 ANQGSEA. The CDR3 sequence is 14 residues long. V was pared by 7 bases and J by 7 bases, with 11 bases of the junction left unmatched. The CDR3 region has the DNA TGCAGCGGGAGGCGGGAGGGCCTTATAAATGAGCAGTTCTTC. It specifies CSGRREGLINEQFF.

The table lists this clone with a few counts. This chain uses TRBV29-1 with TRBJ2-5, with a possible D match to TRBD1 (6 bases). The CDR3 contains 13 residues. Germline V gene sequence: CDR1 SQVTM, CDR2 ANQGSEA. V lost 3 bases to trimming and J lost 4 bases, with 12 bases between them. The CDR3 DNA reads as TGCAGCGTTGACTTCAGGGGTGTAGAGACCCAGTACTTC. This translates into CSVDFRGVETQYF.

The table lists this clone with a few counts. The identical CDR3 is also encoded by other nucleotide sequences in the sample. J is TRBJ2-4 and V is TRBV7-9, with 7 bases that match TRBD1. V was pared by 0 bases and J by 0 bases, with 2 bases of the junction left unmatched. There are 16 residues in the CDR3. The germline gives CDR1 SEHNR, CDR2 FQNEAQ (reference sequence). The CDR3 is CASSLATGLAKNIQYF. The CDR3 DNA follows: TGTGCCAGCAGCTTAGCGACAGGGCTAGCCAAAAACATTCAGTACTTC.

This clone has just a few counts. V is TRBV9 and J is TRBJ2-1, with 13 positions matching TRBD2. V gave up 3 bases and J gave up 2 bases; unmatched junction bases: 5. The CDR3 has 17 amino acids. Germline V CDR1 and CDR2: SGDLS, YYNGEE. CDR3 DNA: TGTGCCAGCAGCGGGACTAGCGGGAGTCTCACCTACAATGAGCAGTTCTTC. This codes for CASSGTSGSLTYNEQFF.

A single count supports this clone. The V gene is TRBV7-9, the J gene TRBJ2-1; D is uncertain. The CDR3 sequence is 12 residues long. Trimming shortened V by 1 base and J by 5 bases, and 3 bases separated the two germline ends. The germline CDR1 and CDR2 sequences are SEHNR and FQNEAQ (reference sequence). CDR3 sequence: CASSLGHNEQFF. The DNA of the CDR3 is TGTGCCAGCAGCTTAGGGCACAATGAGCAGTTCTTC.